These 27 T cell receptor beta chains were sequenced from one sample in a study of control samples from healthy donors and cancer patients. Repertoires were generated with immunoSEQ multiplex PCR, while TCRdb's copy carries only in-frame clones and drops some. This sample yields roughly 99,000 clones, of which about four fifths are seen a single time; 2% to 2.5% belongs to the top ten. The sequenced sample was blood. The receptors derive from a man between 60 and 75 years old in good health.

J is TRBJ1-4 and V is TRBV12-5, with D unclear. The CDR3 has 15 residues. V was cut by 4 bases and J by 8 bases, with 17 bases left in between. The germline V gene has CDR1 LGHNT and CDR2 FRNRAP. CDR3 residues: CASGSLTKVGEKLFF. CDR3 sequence (DNA): TGTGCTAGTGGTTCCCTGACAAAAGTAGGGGAAAAACTGTTTTTT.

This chain links TRBV27 with TRBJ2-3; 8 bases are shared with TRBD2. Germline values: CDR1 MNHEY, CDR2 SMNVEV (reference sequence). The CDR3 has 16 amino acids. Trimming at V came to 1 base and at J to 1 base, leaving 4 bases not matched to a gene. For the CDR3, the DNA is TGTGCCAGCAGTTTATGGACGACTAGCGGCACAGATACGCAGTATTTT. Its translation is CASSLWTTSGTDTQYF.

This chain connects TRBV3-1 (or the pseudogene TRBV3-2) to TRBJ1-2; 7 bases line up with TRBD1. Germline V gene data show CDR1 as LGHDT and CDR2 as YNNKEL (reference sequence). V lost 3 bases and J lost 4; bases outside the gene matches: 8. The CDR3 spans 15 residues. The CDR3: CASSQERDRVYGYTF. In DNA, the CDR3 is TGTGCCAGCAGCCAGGAACGGGACAGAGTCTATGGCTACACCTTC.

The J gene is TRBJ2-7, the V gene TRBV7-8; 8 nucleotides agree with TRBD1. CDR1 and CDR2 (germline): SGHVS, FQNEAQ. V lost 3 bases and J lost 4; bases outside the gene matches: 11. This CDR3 has 16 amino acids. The CDR3 region is CASSFRTGQARYEQYF. Here the CDR3 DNA reads TGTGCCAGCAGCTTTCGAACGGGACAGGCGAGATACGAGCAGTACTTC.

This clone was observed once. The chain is built from TRBV10-3 and TRBJ1-5; D ambiguous. This CDR3 has 13 residues. The germline V gene has CDR1 ENHRY and CDR2 SYGVKD. The V and J ends lost 6 bases and 3 bases respectively, with 9 bases between them. CDR3: CAISSAPNQPQHF. Written as DNA, the CDR3 is TGTGCCATCAGCAGCGCCCCCAATCAGCCCCAGCATTTT.

The rearrangement links TRBV19 to TRBJ1-5; 10 bases are a match to TRBD1. V lost 5 bases to trimming and J lost 2 bases; unmatched junction nucleotides: 15. The CDR3 totals 19 residues. Germline CDR1 reads LNHDA; CDR2 reads SQIVND (reference sequence). The CDR3 DNA sequence: TGTGCCAGTAGTGCCCGGGACAGGGGTACATTCGTGGGCAATCAGCCCCAGCATTTT. Amino acid sequence: CASSARDRGTFVGNQPQHF.

J is TRBJ1-6 and V is TRBV10-1, with TRBD1 matching 10 bases. Germline V gene lookup returns CDR1 WNHNN and CDR2 SYGVQD (reference sequence). V dropped 6 bases and J dropped 7; count of bases not matched to a gene: 3. This CDR3 has 14 amino acids. The CDR3 reads CASSQGQGNSPLHF. Here the CDR3 DNA reads TGCGCCAGCAGCCAGGGACAGGGGAATTCACCCCTCCACTTT.

V gene TRBV5-4 combines with J gene TRBJ2-5; TRBD2 aligns across 14 bases. Trimming removed 3 bases from V and 3 bases from J; junction bases left unmatched: 1. The CDR3 is 15 amino acids. Germline loops: CDR1 SGHNT, CDR2 YYREEE (reference sequence). CDR3: CASSSGLAGEETQYF. CDR3 DNA: TGTGCCAGCAGCTCGGGACTAGCGGGAGAAGAGACCCAGTACTTC.

The chain carries TRBV7-9 and TRBJ2-1, with TRBD2 as a possible D gene (5 bases). With 6 bases removed from V and 7 bases from J, the gap between germline ends came to 10 bases. Germline CDR1 SEHNR, CDR2 FQNEAQ (reference sequence). The CDR3 totals 12 residues. The CDR3: CASRLEGNEQFF. As DNA, the CDR3 is TGTGCCAGCAGGCTCGAGGGTAATGAGCAGTTCTTC. The full variable domain, rest sourced from reference TRBV7-9 and TRBJ2-1, is DTGVSQNPRHKITKRGQNVTFRCDPISEHNRLYWYRQTLGQGPEFLTYFQNEAQLEKSRLLSDRFSAERPKGSFSTLEIQRTEQGDSAMYLCASRLEGNEQFFGPGTRLTVL.

There are a few counts of this clone. The CDR3 protein is CASSRGTDEAFF. As DNA, the CDR3 is TGTGCCAGCAGCCGGGGGACAGATGAAGCTTTCTTT. This chain joins TRBV6-5 and TRBJ1-1; TRBD1 agrees at 7 bases. This CDR3 is 12 amino acids long. Germline values: CDR1 MNHEY, CDR2 SVGAGI. V shed 6 bases and J 7 bases; nucleotides not matched to a gene: 5.

The chain is built from TRBV7-3 and TRBJ2-1; 11 nucleotides align to TRBD2. J lost 8 bases, V lost 5 bases, and 11 bases had no gene match. Germline CDR1 is SGHTA and CDR2 is FQGTGA. This CDR3 has 16 residues. CDR3 region: CASSPVAGGPRDEQFF. The CDR3 coding sequence is TGTGCCAGCAGCCCAGTAGCGGGGGGGCCTCGCGATGAGCAGTTCTTC.

The gene calls are TRBV5-5 and TRBJ1-5; D is uncertain. The germline gives CDR1 SGHKS, CDR2 YYEKEE (reference sequence). This CDR3 is 16 amino acids long. The V end lost 0 bases, the J end lost 1 base, and 11 bases lay between the germline ends. The CDR3 DNA follows: TGTGCCAGCAGCTTGGTCGGAGGGCAGAGCAATCAGCCCCAGCATTTT. As protein: CASSLVGGQSNQPQHF.

The chain employs TRBV5-5 and TRBJ2-6, with TRBD2 as a possible D gene (6 bases). Trimming left V 4 bases short and J 0 bases short, with 14 bases between. Looked up from germline, CDR1 is SGHKS and CDR2 is YYEKEE (reference sequence). This CDR3 contains 17 residues. The CDR3 loop reads CASSPVGGSSGANVLTF. CDR3 DNA: TGTGCCAGCAGCCCGGTTGGGGGGAGCTCTGGGGCCAACGTCCTGACTTTC.

V gene TRBV4-2 combines with J gene TRBJ2-7, with 11 bases identical to TRBD2. Germline CDR1 reads LGHNA; CDR2 reads YNFKEQ. Germline trimming cut 4 bases from V and 5 bases from J; bases unmatched to any gene: 7. This CDR3 is built from 15 residues. CDR3 sequence (DNA): TGTGCCAGCAGCCGCTTACTAGCGGGAGTCGACGAGCAGTACTTC. Protein: CASSRLLAGVDEQYF.

The V gene is TRBV19, the J gene TRBJ1-5; 10 bases are shared with TRBD1. Germline CDR1 is LNHDA and CDR2 is SQIVND (reference sequence). Trimming at V came to 5 bases and at J to 7 bases, leaving 5 bases not matched to a gene. The CDR3 has 14 residues. DNA of the CDR3: TGTGCCAGTAGTCCACAGACAGGGGGCCAGCCCCAGCATTTT. This encodes CASSPQTGGQPQHF.

The chain joins TRBV15 to TRBJ1-4; D is unresolved. The germline V gene encodes CDR1 LNHNV and CDR2 YYDKDF (reference sequence). The CDR3 is made up of 15 amino acids. The ends were cut back, 0 bases at V and 7 bases at J, with 12 bases in the middle. CDR3 residues: CATSRDPGRSEKLFF. CDR3 DNA sequence: TGTGCCACCAGCAGAGATCCAGGCCGTTCTGAAAAACTGTTTTTT.

The chain couples TRBV5-6 to TRBJ2-7; 7 positions agree with TRBD1. Per germline, CDR1 SGHDT and CDR2 YYEEEE. V shed 2 bases and J 4 bases; nucleotides not matched to a gene: 3. The CDR3 loop spans 13 amino acids. In DNA, the CDR3 is TGTGCCAGCAGCTTACAGGGGTTTTACGAGCAGTACTTC. This sequence encodes CASSLQGFYEQYF.

V is TRBV19 and J is TRBJ2-7; 10 bases line up with TRBD1. This CDR3 has 17 amino acids. The V segment lost 7 bases and the J segment 5 bases; nucleotides outside the gene matches: 17. Germline CDR1 and CDR2: LNHDA and SQIVND (reference sequence). The CDR3 spells CASTPHPQTGGYHEQYF. The CDR3 region has the DNA TGTGCCAGTACCCCCCACCCCCAGACAGGGGGCTACCACGAGCAGTACTTC.

The rearrangement uses TRBV10-1 and TRBJ2-3; TRBD1 is a possible D gene (6 bases). Germline V gene sequence: CDR1 WNHNN, CDR2 SYGVQD (reference sequence). With 2 bases removed from V and 3 bases from J, the gap between germline ends came to 12 bases. The CDR3 spans 15 residues. CDR3 sequence reads: CASSEDTTGTDTQYF. CDR3 sequence (DNA): TGCGCCAGCAGTGAGGACACTACAGGGACAGATACGCAGTATTTT.

This clone turned up a few times. This sample includes further DNA sequences coding for the same CDR3. The genes are TRBV7-9 and TRBJ1-2; D gene uncertain. The CDR3 has 13 amino acids. CDR1 and CDR2 from the germline V gene are SEHNR and FQNEAQ (reference sequence). Trimming removed 3 bases from V and 2 bases from J, with 7 bases in between. The CDR3 reads CASSFGENYGYTF. CDR3 bases: TGTGCCAGCAGCTTCGGTGAAAACTATGGCTACACCTTC.

The CDR3 here is CASSLATGVGYTF. CDR3 coding DNA: TGTGCCAGCAGCTTAGCAACAGGGGTTGGCTACACCTTC. This rearrangement joins TRBV7-9 to TRBJ1-2; 7 bases fit TRBD1. The V gene end was trimmed by 0 bases and the J gene end by 7 bases; junction bases not matched to a gene: 2. This CDR3 is built from 13 residues. CDR1 is SEHNR, CDR2 FQNEAQ, per germline (reference sequence).

V usage is TRBV5-4 and J usage is TRBJ1-2; TRBD1 aligns across 11 bases. The CDR3 has 17 residues. V lost 0 bases, J lost 6 bases, and 10 bases stayed unmatched. Germline V lookup: CDR1 SGHNT, CDR2 YYREEE (reference sequence). The CDR3 is CASSLGPDEGQGDGYTF. As DNA, the CDR3 is TGTGCCAGCAGCTTGGGCCCCGACGAGGGACAGGGGGATGGCTACACCTTC.

The chain is built from TRBV2 and TRBJ1-5; D perhaps matches TRBD1 (5 bases). CDR3 length: 14 amino acids. Trimming stripped 7 bases from V and 3 bases from J, with 13 bases between. CDR1 is SNHLY, CDR2 FYNNEI, per germline. The chain's CDR3 is CASISGGDNQPQHF. The CDR3, as DNA: TGTGCCAGCATCTCCGGAGGGGACAATCAGCCCCAGCATTTT.

The J gene is TRBJ1-2, the V gene TRBV4-2, with D perhaps TRBD1 (5 bases). The CDR3 extends over 15 amino acids. Trimming left V 1 base short and J 5 bases short, with 14 bases between. Per the germline V gene, CDR1 is LGHNA and CDR2 is YNFKEQ. CDR3 loop: CASSQGDRVGYGYTF. CDR3 DNA: TGTGCCAGCAGCCAAGGGGACCGGGTGGGGTATGGCTACACCTTC.

The chain joins TRBV19 to TRBJ2-7; D unresolved. This CDR3 contains 13 residues. CDR1 and CDR2 (germline): LNHDA, SQIVND (reference sequence). Between the trimmed V and J ends, which lost 3 bases and 4 bases, there was a span of 10 bases. Here the CDR3 reads CASSIHDSYEQYF. The DNA for the CDR3 is TGTGCCAGTAGTATTCACGATTCATACGAGCAGTACTTC.

The gene calls are TRBV28 and TRBJ2-7; perhaps TRBD2 as D (8 bases). Germline V gene lookup returns CDR1 MDHEN and CDR2 SYDVKM. This CDR3 contains 14 residues. Trimming pared 5 bases from V and 2 bases from J, leaving 13 bases between. The CDR3 region has the DNA TGTGCCAGCAGTATTAGCGGGACAGCCTACGAGCAGTACTTC. Translating it yields CASSISGTAYEQYF.

Only one count was recorded for this clone. The chain is built from TRBV19 and TRBJ1-6; D is undetermined. V was pared by 6 bases and J by 14 bases, with 14 bases between. CDR1 is LNHDA, CDR2 SQIVND, per germline (reference sequence). CDR3 length: 12 residues. Written as DNA, the CDR3 is TGTGCCAGTAGCCTCCAGAATTCGGCCCTCCACTTT. Amino acids: CASSLQNSALHF. The complete variable domain, with remaining parts taken from reference TRBV19 and TRBJ1-6, reads DGGITQSPKYLFRKEGQNVTLSCEQNLNHDAMYWYRQDPGQGLRLIYYSQIVNDFQKGDIAEGYSVSREKKESFPLTVTSAQKNPTAFYLCASSLQNSALHFGNGTRLTVT.